Shown below are 2 T cell receptor beta chains from a single sample sequenced in a study of control samples from healthy donors and cancer patients. TCRdb's table, derived via immunoSEQ multiplex PCR, lists solely in-frame clones and lacks some. The sample lists 65,000 to 80,000 clones; 89% were seen once. The sample was PBMCs. These receptors came from a woman between 45 and 65 years old with colorectal cancer.

The V call is TRBV2, the J call TRBJ1-1; possibly TRBD1 for D (5 bases). The CDR3 contains 13 residues. V shed 6 bases and J shed 5 bases, with 13 bases lying between them. Germline CDR1 is SNHLY and CDR2 is FYNNEI. CDR3 sequence: CASSDYQGTEAFF. Here the CDR3 DNA reads TGTGCCAGCAGCGACTACCAGGGAACTGAAGCTTTCTTT.

The J gene is TRBJ1-2, the V gene TRBV7-9; D unresolved. CDR1 SEHNR and CDR2 FQNEAQ come from the germline V gene (reference sequence). With 3 bases removed from V and 8 bases from J, the gap between germline ends came to 13 bases. The CDR3 has 13 residues. This CDR3 is CASSFDSRRGYTF. The CDR3 nucleotides are TGTGCCAGCAGCTTTGATAGCCGAAGGGGCTACACCTTC.